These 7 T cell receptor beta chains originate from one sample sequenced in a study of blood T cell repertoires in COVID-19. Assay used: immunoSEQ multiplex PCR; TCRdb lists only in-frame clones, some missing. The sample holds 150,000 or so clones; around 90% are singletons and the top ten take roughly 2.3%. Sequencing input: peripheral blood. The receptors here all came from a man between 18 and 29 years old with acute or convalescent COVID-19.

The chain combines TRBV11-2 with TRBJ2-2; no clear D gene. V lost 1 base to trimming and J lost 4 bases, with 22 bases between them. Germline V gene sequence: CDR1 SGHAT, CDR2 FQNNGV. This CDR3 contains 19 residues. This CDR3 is CASSLVVPAVGASTGELFF. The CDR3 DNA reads TGTGCCAGCAGCTTAGTAGTCCCCGCGGTCGGTGCGAGCACCGGGGAGCTGTTTTTT. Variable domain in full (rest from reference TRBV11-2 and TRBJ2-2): EAGVAQSPRYKIIEKRQSVAFWCNPISGHATLYWYQQILGQGPKLLIQFQNNGVVDDSQLPKDRFSAERLKGVDSTLKIQPAKLEDSAVYLCASSLVVPAVGASTGELFFGEGSRLTVL.

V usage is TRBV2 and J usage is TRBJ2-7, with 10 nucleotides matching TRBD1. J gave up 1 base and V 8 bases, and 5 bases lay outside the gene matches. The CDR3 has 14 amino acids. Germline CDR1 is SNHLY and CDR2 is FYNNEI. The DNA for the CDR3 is TGTGCCAGCGGCGGGACAGGGGTATCCTACGAGCAGTACTTC. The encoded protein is CASGGTGVSYEQYF.

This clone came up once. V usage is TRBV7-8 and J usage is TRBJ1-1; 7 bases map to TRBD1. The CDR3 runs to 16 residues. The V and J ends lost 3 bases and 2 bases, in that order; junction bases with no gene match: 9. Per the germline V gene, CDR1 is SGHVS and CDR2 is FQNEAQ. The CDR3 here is CASSLPVGQLNTEAFF. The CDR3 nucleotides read TGTGCCAGCAGCTTGCCGGTGGGACAGTTAAACACTGAAGCTTTCTTT.

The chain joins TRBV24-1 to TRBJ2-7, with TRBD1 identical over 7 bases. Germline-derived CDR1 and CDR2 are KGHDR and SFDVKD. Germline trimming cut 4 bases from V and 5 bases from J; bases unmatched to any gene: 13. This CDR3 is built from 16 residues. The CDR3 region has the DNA TGTGCCACCAGTGACCTTCGACAGGGCTTTATCGACGAGCAGTACTTC. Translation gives CATSDLRQGFIDEQYF.

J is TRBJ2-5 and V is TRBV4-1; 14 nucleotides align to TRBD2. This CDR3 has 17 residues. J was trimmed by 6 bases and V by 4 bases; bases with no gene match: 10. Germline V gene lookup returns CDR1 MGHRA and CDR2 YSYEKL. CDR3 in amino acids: CASSPGLAGGASQTQYF. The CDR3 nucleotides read TGCGCCAGCAGCCCCGGACTAGCGGGAGGAGCCTCTCAGACCCAGTACTTC.

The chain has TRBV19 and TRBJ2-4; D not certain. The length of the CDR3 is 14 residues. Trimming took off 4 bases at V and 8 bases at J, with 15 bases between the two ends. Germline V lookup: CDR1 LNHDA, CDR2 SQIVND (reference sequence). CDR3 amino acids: CASSTLGGMDIQYF. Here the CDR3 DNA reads TGTGCCAGTAGTACCCTCGGTGGTATGGACATTCAGTACTTC.

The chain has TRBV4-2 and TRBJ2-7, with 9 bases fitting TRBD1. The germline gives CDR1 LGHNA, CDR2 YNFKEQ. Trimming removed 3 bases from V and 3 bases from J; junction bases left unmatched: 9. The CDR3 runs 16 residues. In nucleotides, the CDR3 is TGTGCCAGCAGCCAGCCCCCGGGACAGGGACTCTACGAGCAGTACTTC. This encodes CASSQPPGQGLYEQYF.